The 3 T cell receptor beta chains below all came from one sample that was sequenced in a study of human T cells and chemical hapten exposure. Each CDR3 protein is one row after TCRdb ran MiXCR on the RACE reads. In the table there are some 180,000 distinct CDR3 sequences, under 25% of which are singletons. Indicated time point: patch test 1, 2 weeks after DPC sensitization. Treatment noted: therapeutic diphenylcyclopropenone sensitization with weekly scalp DPC. Sequencing used whole blood, obtained in connection with sensitization to the hapten diphenylcyclopropenone (DPC). The receptors here all came from a woman between 50 and 59 years old with alopecia areata. Some clones in this sample may be carry-over from other donors' samples.

This clonotype was observed a single time. The chain couples TRBV7-6 to TRBJ2-2; no firm D call. Germline V gene sequence: CDR1 SGHVS, CDR2 FNYEAQ. The CDR3 length is 15 residues. Trimming removed 4 bases from V and 1 base from J, with 10 bases in between. The CDR3 coding sequence is TGTGCCAGCAGCTCCCCGACCTTGAACACCGGGGAGCTGTTTTTT. This sequence encodes CASSSPTLNTGELFF. Based on the CDR3 plus reference TRBV7-6 and TRBJ2-2, the full variable domain is GAGVSQSPRYKVTKRGQDVALRCDPISGHVSLYWYRQALGQGPEFLTYFNYEAQQDKSGLPNDRFSAERPEGSISTLTIQRTEQRDSAMYRCASSSPTLNTGELFFGEGSRLTVL.

The chain joins TRBV18 to TRBJ2-7; D is ambiguous. This CDR3 comprises 14 residues. Trimming removed 3 bases at V and 2 bases at J, with 11 bases between. Germline V gene data show CDR1 as KGHSH and CDR2 as LQKENI. CDR3 DNA: TGTGCCAGCTCACCTGAGACGGGTACCTACGAGCAGTACTTC. This gives the protein CASSPETGTYEQYF.

V gene TRBV3-1 combines with J gene TRBJ2-7; D unresolved. In germline, CDR1 is LGHDT, CDR2 YNNKEL (reference sequence). Between the trimmed V and J ends, which lost 0 bases and 3 bases, there was a span of 12 bases. The CDR3 length is 15 residues. Here the CDR3 DNA reads TGTGCCAGCAGCCAAGAGCCGACGGCCATCTACGAGCAGTACTTC. Amino acid sequence: CASSQEPTAIYEQYF.